Presented here are 18 T cell receptor beta chains from one specimen sequenced in a study of cytomegalovirus exposure and HLA in healthy donors. The PCR contained 60 Vbeta and 13 Jbeta primers. Sequencing used immunoSEQ multiplex PCR; TCRdb keeps in-frame clones, though not all of them. The sample includes more than 110,000 clones, more than 60% of them seen just once. The sequencing sample was made of PBMCs. Every receptor here comes from a woman aged 45-60 years in good health and CMV-seropositive.

The chain employs TRBV7-2 and TRBJ2-7; possibly TRBD2 for D (5 bases). Germline V gene lookup returns CDR1 SGHTA and CDR2 FQGNSA. The CDR3 is made up of 14 amino acids. V was shortened by 2 bases and J by 3 bases, with 11 bases between the two germline ends. Here the CDR3 reads CASSLSGAIYEQYF. In nucleotides, the CDR3 is TGTGCCAGCAGCTTAAGCGGCGCGATCTACGAGCAGTACTTC.

The genes are TRBV2 and TRBJ2-5, with 9 bases fitting TRBD1. Gene TRBJ2-7 matches the end of the DNA better, so the J call may be wrong. This CDR3 has 15 residues. Germline-derived CDR1 and CDR2 are SNHLY and FYNNEI. CDR3 protein: CASNPVGTGSYEQYF. CDR3 DNA: TGTGCCAGCAATCCAGTTGGGACAGGGAGTTACGAGCAGTACTTC.

V gene TRBV28 combines with J gene TRBJ1-4; TRBD1 might be the D (5 bases). This CDR3 comprises 15 residues. Trimming cost V 4 bases and J 0 bases, with 9 bases left between them. Per the germline V gene, CDR1 is MDHEN and CDR2 is SYDVKM. The CDR3 protein is CASSSGGPTNEKLFF. CDR3 coding DNA: TGTGCCAGCAGTTCGGGGGGACCAACTAATGAAAAACTGTTTTTT.

The gene calls are TRBV15 and TRBJ1-3; D might be TRBD1 (5 bases). CDR1 is LNHNV, CDR2 YYDKDF, per germline (reference sequence). V gave up 5 bases and J gave up 1 base, with 12 bases separating them. This CDR3 contains 15 residues. The CDR3 bases are TGTGCCACCAGCGCCGGGACTTTTTCTGGAAACACCATATATTTT. Translating gives CATSAGTFSGNTIYF.

J is TRBJ1-4 and V is TRBV28; D not certain. V lost 7 bases, J lost 1 base, and 7 bases lay in between. This CDR3 has 13 amino acids. Looked up from germline, CDR1 is MDHEN and CDR2 is SYDVKM. The DNA of the CDR3 is TGTGCCAGCAACTCGTTAACTAATGAAAAACTGTTTTTT. Translated: CASNSLTNEKLFF.

V and J are TRBV6-6 and TRBJ1-2, with 7 bases matching TRBD1. The germline V gene encodes CDR1 MNHNY and CDR2 SVGAGI (reference sequence). V trimming: 8 bases; J trimming: 8 bases; junction bases outside the gene matches: 17. CDR3 length: 15 amino acids. The CDR3 DNA reads as TGTGCCAGCCGACCCCCGGGACAGACAACGAGGGGCTACACCTTC. Protein: CASRPPGQTTRGYTF.

This chain links TRBV9 with TRBJ2-2; no clear D. The CDR3 contains 13 residues. Trimming removed 5 bases at V and 4 bases at J, with 9 bases between. In germline, CDR1 is SGDLS, CDR2 YYNGEE. CDR3 region: CASSPAGTGELFF. In nucleotides, the CDR3 is TGTGCCAGCAGTCCGGCAGGCACCGGGGAGCTGTTTTTT.

The V gene is TRBV19, the J gene TRBJ2-5, with 10 bases fitting TRBD2. Germline V gene lookup returns CDR1 LNHDA and CDR2 SQIVND (reference sequence). This CDR3 is built from 16 residues. V shed 5 bases, J shed 5 bases, and the junction held 11 bases outside the gene matches. CDR3 in amino acids: CASSYSSGGFSETQYF. CDR3 coding DNA: TGTGCCAGTAGTTATTCTAGCGGGGGTTTCTCCGAGACCCAGTACTTC.

V is TRBV7-9 and J is TRBJ1-3, with D tentatively TRBD1 (5 bases). The V end lost 0 bases, the J end lost 5 bases, and 8 bases lay between the germline ends. The CDR3 spans 14 residues. Germline V gives CDR1 SEHNR, CDR2 FQNEAQ (reference sequence). CDR3 coding DNA: TGTGCCAGCAGCTTAGCAGGGGCTAGAAACACCATATATTTT. Amino acid sequence: CASSLAGARNTIYF. Full variable domain (rest looked up from reference TRBV7-9 and TRBJ1-3): DTGVSQNPRHKITKRGQNVTFRCDPISEHNRLYWYRQTLGQGPEFLTYFQNEAQLEKSRLLSDRFSAERPKGSFSTLEIQRTEQGDSAMYLCASSLAGARNTIYFGEGSWLTVV.

The genes are TRBV5-1 and TRBJ1-2, with D perhaps matching TRBD1 (5 bases). Between the trimmed V and J ends, which lost 0 bases and 8 bases, there was a span of 11 bases. The germline gives CDR1 SGHRS, CDR2 YFSETQ. CDR3 size: 13 residues. Written as DNA, the CDR3 is TGCGCCAGCAGCTTGGGTCCGGGGGAAGGCTACACCTTC. Amino acids: CASSLGPGEGYTF.

A few counts support this clone. The gene calls are TRBV15 and TRBJ2-1, with TRBD2 matching over 7 bases. CDR3 length equals 16 residues. V shed 2 bases, J shed 4 bases, and the junction held 8 bases outside the gene matches. Germline V gives CDR1 LNHNV, CDR2 YYDKDF (reference sequence). The DNA for the CDR3 is TGTGCCACCAGCAGAATCGGCGGGAGACTTTACAATGAGCAGTTCTTC. Protein sequence: CATSRIGGRLYNEQFF.

The CDR3, as DNA: TGTGCCAGCAGCAAAGGGCTAGCTGAGGTCTACGAGCAGTACTTC. The encoded protein is CASSKGLAEVYEQYF. The chain carries TRBV7-2 and TRBJ2-7; D is possibly TRBD2 (5 bases). Trimming removed 5 bases from V and 3 bases from J, with 17 bases in between. The CDR3 is made up of 15 amino acids. CDR1 SGHTA and CDR2 FQGNSA come from the germline V gene.

This chain connects TRBV5-1 to TRBJ2-5; TRBD2 matches at 7 bases. The germline V gene encodes CDR1 SGHRS and CDR2 YFSETQ. The CDR3 runs to 13 residues. The J segment lost 3 bases and the V segment lost 5 bases, leaving 4 bases of the junction unmatched. Here the CDR3 reads CASSSLAEETQYF. CDR3 nucleotides: TGCGCCAGCAGTTCCCTAGCGGAAGAGACCCAGTACTTC.

The chain is built from TRBV30 and TRBJ2-6, with D perhaps matching TRBD2 (5 bases). Germline CDR1 and CDR2: GTSNPN and SVGIG (reference sequence). The CDR3 extends over 16 amino acids. V dropped 0 bases and J dropped 5 bases, with 14 bases sitting between them. The CDR3 region has the DNA TGTGCCTGGAGTGTAGGTGGCCTCGGGAGGGCCAACGTCCTGACTTTC. This sequence encodes CAWSVGGLGRANVLTF.

The chain links TRBV4-1 to TRBJ2-2; TRBD1 is a possible D gene (6 bases). CDR1 is MGHRA and CDR2 is YSYEKL in the germline V gene. Trimming removed 1 base at V and 0 bases at J, with 9 bases between. The CDR3 has 16 residues. DNA for the CDR3: TGCGCCAGCAGCCAAGGACAGGCAGCGAACACCGGGGAGCTGTTTTTT. As protein: CASSQGQAANTGELFF.

This clone was seen more than once but under ten times. The rearrangement joins TRBV7-3 to TRBJ2-3, with D perhaps matching TRBD1 (6 bases). CDR1 is SGHTA, CDR2 FQGTGA, per germline. V was trimmed by 4 bases and J by 2 bases, leaving 13 bases between them. The CDR3 totals 15 residues. CDR3 loop: CASSSGALNTDTQYF. The DNA of the CDR3 is TGTGCCAGCAGCTCAGGGGCCCTAAACACAGATACGCAGTATTTT.

V is TRBV19 and J is TRBJ1-5; the match to TRBD1 covers 8 bases. The CDR3 is 15 residues long. Germline V gene sequence: CDR1 LNHDA, CDR2 SQIVND (reference sequence). V lost 1 base and J lost 5; bases outside the gene matches: 4. The CDR3 DNA is TGTGCCAGTAGTATAGTGGCAGGGGGCTATCAGCCCCAGCATTTT. It is translated as CASSIVAGGYQPQHF.

The V gene is TRBV5-1, the J gene TRBJ2-7; 8 bases align to TRBD1. CDR1 and CDR2 (germline): SGHRS, YFSETQ. V gave up 1 base and J gave up 7 bases; unmatched junction bases: 7. The CDR3 loop spans 14 amino acids. CDR3 nucleotides: TGCGCCAGCAGCTTGTCCGGACAGGGCGGTGAGCAGTACTTC. Translated: CASSLSGQGGEQYF.